The rows below give T cell receptor beta chains drawn from one sample of a study of blood T cell repertoires in COVID-19. Libraries were prepared by immunoSEQ multiplex PCR; TCRdb keeps only in-frame clonotypes and omits some of them. There are 100,000 to 150,000 clones in the sample; nearly 90% occur only once, and 3.8% lies in the top ten. Sequencing was performed on peripheral blood. The receptors stem from a woman in her fifties or sixties with COVID-19, enrolled during active disease. Each CDR3 is given with its conserved first and last residue. D genes are given only for firm matches. Clone size is stated in some rows and not others, as once, few, many or a class when expanded.

v_gene,len,j_gene,abundance,d_gene,CDR3nt,CDR3aa
TRBV12-3/TRBV12-4,12,TRBJ2-2,-,-,TGTGCCAGCAAAGTCGGCACCGGGGAGCTGTTTTTT,CASKVGTGELFF
TRBV19,14,TRBJ2-5,-,TRBD1,TGTGCCAGTAGTACCTCAGGGGGCCAAGAGACCCAGTACTTC,CASSTSGGQETQYF
TRBV5-1,13,TRBJ2-7,once,-,TGCGCCAGCAGCCTAGGACACGACTACGAGCAGTACTTC,CASSLGHDYEQYF
TRBV6-5,14,TRBJ2-5,-,TRBD2,TGTGCCAGCAGTTACCAACTAGCGGGGGAGACCCAGTACTTC,CASSYQLAGETQYF
TRBV7-2,15,TRBJ2-5,-,TRBD2,TGTGCCAGCAGCATTCTCGGGGGGGCCCAAGAGACCCAGTACTTC,CASSILGGAQETQYF
TRBV5-4,15,TRBJ1-6,-,-,TGTGCCAGCAGCTCGAGCGGGACGGGAAATTCACCCCTCCACTTT,CASSSSGTGNSPLHF
TRBV19,17,TRBJ1-1,-,-,TGTGCCAGTAGTACCCCCGGTTGGGGGCGTGGGGGCACTGAAGCTTTCTTT,CASSTPGWGRGGTEAFF
TRBV10-3,14,TRBJ2-7,-,-,TGTGCCATCAGTGTTCCCGAGCGGTCCTACGAGCAGTACTTC,CAISVPERSYEQYF
TRBV5-1,15,TRBJ2-3,-,-,TGCGCCAGCAGCTTGCAGGGCCTGGGGACAGATACGCAGTATTTT,CASSLQGLGTDTQYF
TRBV6-6,13,TRBJ1-1,-,TRBD1,TGTGCCAGCAGGAGAACAGGGGACACTGAAGCTTTCTTT,CASRRTGDTEAFF
TRBV4-2,16,TRBJ1-4,-,-,TGTGCCAGCAGCCAAGATGGCACCCCAGGGGAGGGGCAACTGTTTTTT,CASSQDGTPGEGQLFF
TRBV10-3,17,TRBJ1-5,few,-,TGTGCCATCAGTGAGGGGGGGGGTTCTTATAGCAATCAGCCCCAGCATTTT,CAISEGGGSYSNQPQHF
TRBV7-2,16,TRBJ1-1,-,-,TGTGCCAGCAGCCTCCCGAGGGGGGGGGTTAATAGTGAAGCTTTCTTT,CASSLPRGGVNSEAFF
TRBV3-1/TRBV3-2,19,TRBJ2-1,-,TRBD2,TGTGCCAGCAGCCAATCGAGACTAGCGGGGGGTTCCGCCTACAATGAGCAGTTCTTC,CASSQSRLAGGSAYNEQFF
TRBV4-3,19,TRBJ1-3,-,TRBD1,TGCGCCAGCAGCTCAGGGACAGCTACTTTCGCTTTCTCTGGAAACACCATATATTTT,CASSSGTATFAFSGNTIYF
TRBV7-8,15,TRBJ1-2,-,TRBD1,TGTGCCAGCAGCTCTCGACAGGGGGGCCTAAATGGCTACACCTTC,CASSSRQGGLNGYTF
TRBV6-5,15,TRBJ1-2,-,-,TGTGCCAGCAGTTCTCACTCGGACAGAAACTATGGCTACACCTTC,CASSSHSDRNYGYTF
TRBV5-6,14,TRBJ1-2,-,TRBD1,TGTGCCAGCAGCGTCGGGACAGGGGGCGATGGCTACACCTTC,CASSVGTGGDGYTF
TRBV19,16,TRBJ1-3,-,TRBD1,TGTGCCAGTAGTTTGGGACAGCTGAGCTCTGGAAACACCATATATTTT,CASSLGQLSSGNTIYF
TRBV18,17,TRBJ1-5,-,TRBD1,TGTGCCAGCTCACCACCGGGACAGGCAACGGGCAATCAGCCCCAGCATTTT,CASSPPGQATGNQPQHF
TRBV3-1/TRBV3-2,15,TRBJ2-5,once,TRBD1,TGTGCCAGCAGCCAAGAACAGGGGTTCCTAGGGACCCAGTACTTC,CASSQEQGFLGTQYF
TRBV5-1,15,TRBJ1-4,once,-,TGCGCCAGCAGCGTAACAGGGCGCCCGAATGAAAAACTGTTTTTT,CASSVTGRPNEKLFF
TRBV19,15,TRBJ1-1,-,-,TGTGCCAGTACCGATGGGGGAGGGGTCCGGACTGAAGCTTTCTTT,CASTDGGGVRTEAFF
TRBV18,17,TRBJ2-2,once,-,TGTGCCAGCTCACCATTCCGCCAGACGGGTGGGACCGGGGAGCTGTTTTTT,CASSPFRQTGGTGELFF
TRBV2,13,TRBJ1-6,-,-,TGTGCCAGCCTTTCGGGTGTAGATTCACCCCTCCACTTT,CASLSGVDSPLHF
TRBV11-1,13,TRBJ1-5,few,-,TGTGCCAGCAGCTTAGGCGGGGAGCAGCCCCAGCATTTT,CASSLGGEQPQHF
TRBV4-2,16,TRBJ1-3,-,-,TGTGCCAGCAGCCAAGATGGAGCAGACTCTGGAAACACCATATATTTT,CASSQDGADSGNTIYF
TRBV15,14,TRBJ1-1,-,-,TGTGCCACCAGCAGAGAGGAGGTAGTGACTGAAGCTTTCTTT,CATSREEVVTEAFF
TRBV27,14,TRBJ2-3,-,TRBD1,TGTGCCAGCAAATGGACAGGGGGCACAGATACGCAGTATTTT,CASKWTGGTDTQYF